What follows is one T cell receptor beta chain and its context. The data stem from a study of cytomegalovirus exposure and HLA in healthy donors. V shed 5 bases and J shed 0 bases, with 10 bases lying between them. The CDR3 runs 15 residues. CDR1 and CDR2 (germline): MGHDK, SYGVNS. TCRdb's copy holds only in-frame clones and misses some; the assay was immunoSEQ multiplex PCR. The table includes about 63,000 clones, 89% detected once. The receptor's source is a woman younger than 30 in good health and CMV-seronegative. V is TRBV25-1 and J is TRBJ2-2; D perhaps matches TRBD2 (6 bases). Sequenced: PBMCs. Written as DNA, the CDR3 is TGTGCCAGCAGTTGGGCGGGGACGAACACCGGGGAGCTGTTTTTT. Residues: CASSWAGTNTGELFF.